This TCR beta chain stems from a study of T cells expressing NK-cell markers (TCRdb year 2020). Study-level background: Three sorted T-cell subsets (CD3+CD56+NKG2C+, CD3+CD56+NKG2C- and CD3+CD56-NKG2C+) from eight donors had their TCR beta-chain repertoires profiled. Seven of the eight sequenced donors were HCMV-seropositive and one was HCMV-seronegative. All eight donors whose samples were sequenced were randomly selected healthy volunteers, three of them men and five women. The libraries were sequenced on Illumina HiSeq 2000/2500, MiSeq or NextSeq, producing 2 x 150 bp reads. Results the study describes overall, beyond this receptor: Those dominant clonotypes were again the most abundant among CD3+CD56-NKG2C+ cells in a handful of donors, at roughly 25-65%. It remained unclear whether the expanded NKG2C-expressing T cell clones were specific for HCMV antigens. In about six donors, the dominant CD3+CD56+NKG2C+ clonotypes were found to rank among the top 10 CD8+ clonotypes and to make up about 1.0-7.5% of CD8+ T cells.

To determine HCMV serostatus, a commercial ELISA kit was used to detect HCMV-specific IgG in serum. Peripheral blood mononuclear cells were isolated from blood by Ficoll density gradient centrifugation. As for this clonotype: It lacks a known antigen.

Inclusive of the bounding cysteine and phenylalanine, the CDR3 is 11 residues long. DNA is not recorded here. CDR1 is given as LGHNT and CDR2 as FRNRAP, both from the germline V gene. The sequencer was an Illumina HiSeq 2000. TCR beta cDNA libraries were prepared using 5'RACE template switching, which introduced a universal primer site and unique molecular identifiers. Priming for cDNA synthesis came from the TCR beta constant segment, and two successive PCR amplification steps followed. Under the source paper's analysis protocol: MIGEC was used to demultiplex reads and group the reads by UMI, and MiTCR was used to assemble and quantify clonotypes. To remove erroneous sequences, TCR cDNA sequences were retained only when supported by two or more reads. Downstream repertoire analysis used the tcR package, and clonotypes were matched across fractions by CDR3 nucleotide sequence plus V segment. VDJmatch was used to annotate antigen specificity against VDJdb, with one amino acid substitution in CDR3 allowed. Through TCRdb reprocessing, the reads give one entry per CDR3 protein sequence; DNA is omitted. V and J calls and clone size were set by TCRdb, not the authors. For this sample, the table gives about 460,000 distinct CDR3 sequences. The ten largest clonotypes hold over 1.1% of the sample.

The source is a woman aged 50 to 60 in good health. Donor details come from another sample of the same person, matched by shared clones. Sample: blood T cells: a sorted CD56 or NKG2C T cell subset, CD4+ or CD8+ T cells, or bulk PBMC T cells (not recorded which). The chain was built from TRBV12-5 and TRBJ2-2. The CDR3: CASGRTGELFF.